One and the same sample provided the 31 T cell receptor beta chains below, sequenced in a study of control samples from healthy donors and cancer patients. The repertoire was sequenced with immunoSEQ multiplex PCR; TCRdb's copy has only in-frame clones and lacks some. Of some 150,000 clones in the sample, just under 95% are singletons; the top ten hold about 14%. Sequences were obtained from PBMCs. The receptors derive from a man aged 60 to 75 with colorectal cancer.

The rearrangement joins TRBV5-1 to TRBJ1-1; TRBD1 agrees at 10 bases. The CDR3 is made up of 15 amino acids. V shed 3 bases, J shed 0 bases, and the junction held 2 bases outside the gene matches. Germline CDR1 SGHRS, CDR2 YFSETQ. For the CDR3, the DNA is TGCGCCAGCAGCTCCGGGACAGGGGTGAACACTGAAGCTTTCTTT. As protein: CASSSGTGVNTEAFF.

This rearrangement joins TRBV27 to TRBJ1-2; 7 bases fit TRBD1. The CDR3 has 14 residues. Trimming took 4 bases from V and 4 from J; bases not matched to a gene: 6. Germline assignment: CDR1 MNHEY and CDR2 SMNVEV (reference sequence). Written as DNA, the CDR3 is TGTGCCAGCAGTTCCCGGGGACAGAGCTATGGCTACACCTTC. It encodes CASSSRGQSYGYTF.

This chain links TRBV11-2 with TRBJ1-1, with 9 bases fitting TRBD1. This CDR3 region has 15 residues. CDR1 is SGHAT and CDR2 is FQNNGV in the germline V gene. After removal of 2 bases from V and 6 bases from J, the junction contained 7 bases not matched to a gene. The CDR3, as DNA: TGTGCCAGCAGCTTATTACAAACAGGGGGCTCTGAAGCTTTCTTT. Its protein product is CASSLLQTGGSEAFF.

This chain uses TRBV29-1 with TRBJ2-7; TRBD1 is a possible D gene (6 bases). The CDR3 is 13 amino acids. V was clipped by 6 bases and J by 2 bases, with 14 bases between them. Germline CDR1 reads SQVTM; CDR2 reads ANQGSEA. The CDR3 loop reads CSVRTAATYEQYF. The CDR3 DNA is TGCAGCGTGCGGACAGCTGCCACCTACGAGCAGTACTTC.

This chain links TRBV6-5 with TRBJ1-4; tentatively, D is TRBD1 (6 bases). Germline V gene sequence: CDR1 MNHEY, CDR2 SVGAGI. This CDR3 contains 14 residues. V was shortened by 2 bases and J by 8 bases, with 12 bases between the two germline ends. The chain's CDR3 is CASSYDRRWEKLFF. The CDR3 DNA is TGTGCCAGCAGTTACGACAGGCGGTGGGAAAAACTGTTTTTT.

V usage is TRBV7-2 and J usage is TRBJ2-7, with D perhaps matching TRBD2 (6 bases). CDR1 and CDR2 from the germline V gene are SGHTA and FQGNSA. The CDR3 totals 16 residues. V lost 5 bases and J 2 bases, leaving 19 bases between the germline ends. CDR3: CASSLRGTGSTYEQYF. The CDR3 region has the DNA TGTGCCAGCAGCCTCCGGGGGACGGGGTCAACCTACGAGCAGTACTTC.

V usage is TRBV5-1 and J usage is TRBJ2-2; D gene unclear. The length of the CDR3 is 15 residues. Germline V gene lookup returns CDR1 SGHRS and CDR2 YFSETQ. The ends were cut back, 2 bases at V and 0 bases at J, with 8 bases in the middle. DNA of the CDR3: TGCGCCAGCAGCTTACGGCTAGCGAACACCGGGGAGCTGTTTTTT. This sequence encodes CASSLRLANTGELFF.

This chain uses TRBV5-1 with TRBJ1-5, with D possibly matching TRBD1 (6 bases). V gave up 0 bases and J gave up 5 bases, with 12 bases separating them. This CDR3 has 15 amino acids. Germline CDR1 SGHRS, CDR2 YFSETQ. The CDR3 here is CASSLVGDTYQPQHF. CDR3 bases: TGCGCCAGCAGCTTGGTGGGGGACACCTATCAGCCCCAGCATTTT.

This chain connects TRBV18 to TRBJ2-1; 7 bases map to TRBD2. V lost 1 base to trimming and J lost 9 bases; unmatched junction nucleotides: 6. The CDR3 contains 14 residues. The germline V gene encodes CDR1 KGHSH and CDR2 LQKENI. The CDR3 reads CASSPRGGNGEQFF. Written as DNA, the CDR3 is TGTGCCAGCTCACCACGGGGAGGGAATGGTGAGCAGTTCTTC.

The CDR3 reads CASSITGITPSNYGYTF. The DNA of the CDR3 is TGTGCCAGTAGTATCACAGGGATTACTCCTTCTAACTATGGCTACACCTTC. The chain is built from TRBV19 and TRBJ1-2, with D tentatively TRBD1 (6 bases). V dropped 3 bases and J dropped 0 bases, with 17 bases sitting between them. Germline assignment: CDR1 LNHDA and CDR2 SQIVND (reference sequence). The CDR3 extends over 17 amino acids.

V is TRBV5-6 and J is TRBJ1-1; D is uncertain. The V end was cut by 4 bases, the J end by 3 bases, with 10 bases between. Germline CDR1 SGHDT, CDR2 YYEEEE. CDR3 length equals 13 residues. CDR3 amino acids: CASSAGRDTEAFF. The CDR3 nucleotides are TGTGCCAGCAGCGCCGGGCGGGACACTGAAGCTTTCTTT. The variable domain in full, completed from reference TRBV5-6 and TRBJ1-1, reads DAGVTQSPTHLIKTRGQQVTLRCSPKSGHDTVSWYQQALGQGPQFIFQYYEEEERQRGNFPDRFSGHQFPNYSSELNVNALLLGDSALYLCASSAGRDTEAFFGQGTRLTVV.

The gene calls are TRBV2 and TRBJ2-3; D is perhaps TRBD1 (5 bases). Trimming took off 6 bases at V and 0 bases at J, with 10 bases between the two ends. Germline CDR1 reads SNHLY; CDR2 reads FYNNEI. There are 14 residues in the CDR3. CDR3 DNA sequence: TGTGCCAGCAGAGACAGTCCTAGCACAGATACGCAGTATTTT. This encodes CASRDSPSTDTQYF. Supplemented by reference TRBV2 and TRBJ2-3, the full variable domain reads EPEVTQTPSHQVTQMGQEVILRCVPISNHLYFYWYRQILGQKVEFLVSFYNNEISEKSEIFDDQFSVERPDGSNFTLKIRSTKLEDSAMYFCASRDSPSTDTQYFGPGTRLTVL.

The rearrangement joins TRBV9 to TRBJ1-1; no clear D gene. Trimming stripped 4 bases from V and 0 bases from J, with 16 bases between. Germline CDR1 SGDLS, CDR2 YYNGEE. This CDR3 is built from 16 residues. The chain's CDR3 is CASSPEVAGMNTEAFF. As DNA, the CDR3 is TGTGCCAGCAGCCCAGAGGTGGCGGGAATGAACACTGAAGCTTTCTTT.

The rearrangement links TRBV24-1 to TRBJ2-1; D gene uncertain. V was trimmed by 9 bases and J by 8 bases, leaving 13 bases between them. This CDR3 has 12 residues. Germline CDR1 reads KGHDR; CDR2 reads SFDVKD. CDR3 nucleotides: TGTGCCACCTCGGGCCGAGGCTATGAGCAGTTCTTC. Translated: CATSGRGYEQFF.

The V gene is TRBV19, the J gene TRBJ1-1; D is possibly TRBD1 (5 bases). Trimming shortened V by 1 base and J by 5 bases, and 11 bases separated the two germline ends. The germline V gene has CDR1 LNHDA and CDR2 SQIVND (reference sequence). The CDR3 is 14 residues long. CDR3 loop: CASSIAGGGTEAFF. As DNA, the CDR3 is TGTGCCAGTAGTATAGCGGGGGGAGGAACTGAAGCTTTCTTT.

The sample holds a few counts of this clone. The chain carries TRBV29-1 and TRBJ2-7; 9 bases are shared with TRBD1. J gave up 7 bases and V 5 bases, and 12 bases lay outside the gene matches. The CDR3 has 14 residues. CDR1 is SQVTM and CDR2 is ANQGSEA in the germline V gene. Written as DNA, the CDR3 is TGCAGCGTTCAACCGGGACAGGGACAGTTAGAGCAGTACTTC. It encodes CSVQPGQGQLEQYF.

The chain employs TRBV27 and TRBJ1-1; D is uncertain. Per the germline V gene, CDR1 is MNHEY and CDR2 is SMNVEV (reference sequence). V was pared by 6 bases and J by 11 bases, with 13 bases between. The CDR3 runs to 11 residues. The CDR3: CASSSVQGAFF. CDR3 nucleotide sequence: TGTGCCAGCAGCTCCGTCCAAGGTGCTTTCTTT.

V usage is TRBV4-1 and J usage is TRBJ1-1, with unresolved D. This CDR3 region has 13 residues. V was clipped by 2 bases and J by 7 bases, with 11 bases between them. Germline V gene data show CDR1 as MGHRA and CDR2 as YSYEKL. The CDR3 loop reads CASSQNTPVEAFF. As DNA, the CDR3 is TGCGCCAGCAGCCAAAATACTCCCGTTGAAGCTTTCTTT.

This clone was seen once. The gene calls are TRBV18 and TRBJ1-5; unclear D gene. Deletions cut 3 bases from V and 6 bases from J, with 9 bases between. This CDR3 comprises 13 residues. Germline-derived CDR1 and CDR2 are KGHSH and LQKENI. DNA of the CDR3: TGTGCCAGCTCACCGATGGAGGCTCAGCCCCAGCATTTT. This sequence encodes CASSPMEAQPQHF. Complete variable domain (other parts from reference TRBV18 and TRBJ1-5): NAGVMQNPRHLVRRRGQEARLRCSPMKGHSHVYWYRQLPEEGLKFMVYLQKENIIDESGMPKERFSAEFPKEGPSILRIQQVVRGDSAAYFCASSPMEAQPQHFGDGTRLSIL.

V is TRBV11-2 and J is TRBJ1-2; a possible D gene is TRBD1 (6 bases). The CDR3 is 15 amino acids. Between the trimmed V and J ends, which lost 1 base and 4 bases, there was a span of 13 bases. Germline V gene sequence: CDR1 SGHAT, CDR2 FQNNGV. The CDR3 loop reads CASSLVAGVGYGYTF. The CDR3 nucleotides read TGTGCCAGCAGCTTAGTTGCAGGGGTGGGCTATGGCTACACCTTC.

This rearrangement joins TRBV6-1 to TRBJ1-1; possible D gene TRBD1, 5 bases. This CDR3 is built from 13 residues. Trimming stripped 1 base from V and 5 bases from J, with 8 bases between. Germline CDR1 reads MNHNS; CDR2 reads SASEGT. Here the CDR3 reads CASSEGGRTEAFF. CDR3 nucleotide sequence: TGTGCCAGCAGTGAAGGGGGGAGGACTGAAGCTTTCTTT.

The chain links TRBV5-1 to TRBJ2-1, with D perhaps matching TRBD1 (6 bases). V lost 6 bases and J 0 bases, leaving 13 bases between the germline ends. The CDR3 extends over 15 amino acids. Germline lookup yields CDR1 SGHRS and CDR2 YFSETQ. The CDR3 sequence: CASTPTGSSYNEQFF. The DNA of the CDR3 is TGCGCCAGCACTCCTACAGGGAGCTCCTACAATGAGCAGTTCTTC.

The CDR3, as DNA: TGTGCCAGCAGCAACCCTAGGGGAAGTGTGCCTCGGAACACTGAAGCTTTCTTT. Residues: CASSNPRGSVPRNTEAFF. The chain couples TRBV9 to TRBJ1-1; maybe TRBD1 (5 bases). The CDR3 contains 18 residues. CDR1 is SGDLS, CDR2 YYNGEE, per germline. Trimming removed 4 bases at V and 1 base at J, with 23 bases between.

The chain couples TRBV6-6 to TRBJ2-7; TRBD2 might be the D (7 bases). CDR1 and CDR2 from the germline V gene are MNHNY and SVGAGI (reference sequence). The CDR3 contains 13 residues. Between the trimmed V and J ends, which lost 7 bases and 5 bases, there was a span of 15 bases. CDR3 amino acids: CASTRGAHDEQYF. The DNA of the CDR3 is TGTGCCAGCACCCGGGGGGCTCACGACGAGCAGTACTTC.

This sequence joins TRBV9 and TRBJ1-4, with 7 bases matching TRBD1. The CDR3 spans 16 residues. Germline V lookup: CDR1 SGDLS, CDR2 YYNGEE. V trimming: 2 bases; J trimming: 5 bases; junction bases outside the gene matches: 9. The DNA of the CDR3 is TGTGCCAGCAGCGTCCACAGGGGTGGAGGGAATGAAAAACTGTTTTTT. Its translation: CASSVHRGGGNEKLFF.

The CDR3 bases are TGTGCCAGCAGCTTCTCGGGGGTGGGCACTGAAGCTTTCTTT. Translated, it gives CASSFSGVGTEAFF. The rearrangement links TRBV7-2 to TRBJ1-1, with D possibly matching TRBD1 (5 bases). This CDR3 is 14 amino acids long. Trimming removed 3 bases at V and 4 bases at J, with 12 bases between. Germline CDR1 and CDR2: SGHTA and FQGNSA.

This chain uses TRBV12-3 or TRBV12-4 with TRBJ2-7; 10 bases are shared with TRBD1. V was pared by 5 bases and J by 4 bases, with 2 bases of the junction left unmatched. This CDR3 comprises 13 residues. The CDR3 spells CASSPGQGYEQYF. The CDR3, as DNA: TGTGCCAGCAGTCCGGGACAGGGGTACGAGCAGTACTTC.

The V call is TRBV30, the J call TRBJ1-2; D unresolved. V dropped 4 bases and J dropped 4 bases, with 16 bases sitting between them. From germline, CDR1 is GTSNPN and CDR2 SVGIG (reference sequence). The CDR3 totals 14 residues. DNA for the CDR3: TGTGCCTGGAACCCCAACTTGGATGTCTATGGCTACACCTTC. This encodes CAWNPNLDVYGYTF.

The V gene is TRBV21-1, the J gene TRBJ1-2. TRBV21-1 is deemed a pseudogene. CDR3 length equals 17 residues. The CDR3 here is CASSKPPGRAIRYGYTF. The CDR3 coding sequence is TGTGCCAGCAGCAAACCCCCAGGGAGAGCCATCCGTTATGGCTACACCTTC.

The rearrangement joins TRBV14 to TRBJ1-4; D gene ambiguous. V shed 5 bases and J shed 7 bases, with 14 bases lying between them. The CDR3 is 14 residues long. Germline V gives CDR1 SGHDN, CDR2 FVKESK. CDR3 sequence (DNA): TGTGCCAGCAGCGACGCGGTTGTTGGTGAAAAACTGTTTTTT. This translates into CASSDAVVGEKLFF. The full variable domain, completed using reference TRBV14 and TRBJ1-4, is EAGVTQFPSHSVIEKGQTVTLRCDPISGHDNLYWYRRVMGKEIKFLLHFVKESKQDESGMPNNRFLAERTGGTYSTLKVQPAELEDSGVYFCASSDAVVGEKLFFGSGTQLSVL.

The chain carries TRBV5-4 and TRBJ2-5; no reliable D call. V dropped 0 bases and J dropped 2 bases, with 5 bases sitting between them. The CDR3 sequence is 13 residues long. Germline-derived CDR1 and CDR2 are SGHNT and YYREEE (reference sequence). The CDR3 DNA sequence: TGTGCCAGCAGCTTGGGTACTCAAGAGACCCAGTACTTC. Amino acids: CASSLGTQETQYF.